These 18 T cell receptor beta chains were all obtained from the same sample, sequenced in a study of shared T cell receptors in the human thymus. Assay: immunoSEQ multiplex PCR; the TCRdb copy retains only in-frame clones and omits some. The sample has 450,000 to 650,000 clones, approximately 80% seen once. The same specimen was also included in a second study, on human thymus T cells.

Material for sequencing was thymocytes. The origin of the receptors is a boy younger than two with a congenital heart defect.

The V call is TRBV7-2, the J call TRBJ1-2; possible D gene TRBD1, 5 bases. Trimming pared 2 bases from V and 8 bases from J, leaving 12 bases between. This CDR3 contains 13 residues. Per germline, CDR1 SGHTA and CDR2 FQGNSA. CDR3 residues: CASSLLGLGGYTF. The CDR3 DNA reads TGTGCCAGCAGCTTACTGGGACTCGGGGGCTACACCTTC. Full variable domain (outside the CDR3, taken from reference TRBV7-2 and TRBJ1-2): GAGVSQSPSNKVTEKGKDVELRCDPISGHTALYWYRQSLGQGLEFLIYFQGNSAPDKSGLPSDRFSAERTGGSVSTLTIQRTQQEDSAVYLCASSLLGLGGYTFGSGTRLTVV.

The chain uses TRBV7-3 and TRBJ2-7, with 7 bases matching TRBD1. The CDR3 is 15 amino acids. Germline V gene data show CDR1 as SGHTA and CDR2 as FQGTGA. Trimming at V came to 2 bases and at J to 5 bases, leaving 9 bases not matched to a gene. For the CDR3, the DNA is TGTGCCAGCAGCTTAGGAAGACAGGGCCGAAACGAGCAGTACTTC. This translates into CASSLGRQGRNEQYF. The whole variable domain, filled in from reference TRBV7-3 and TRBJ2-7, reads GAGVSQTPSNKVTEKGKYVELRCDPISGHTALYWYRQSLGQGPEFLIYFQGTGAADDSGLPNDRFFAVRPEGSVSTLKIQRTERGDSAVYLCASSLGRQGRNEQYFGPGTRLTVT.

The chain employs TRBV6-1 and TRBJ2-1; a possible D gene is TRBD2 (6 bases). Trimming shortened V by 3 bases and J by 10 bases, and 13 bases separated the two germline ends. This CDR3 has 13 amino acids. CDR1 and CDR2 (germline): MNHNS, SASEGT. The CDR3 nucleotides read TGTGCCAGCAGTGATTTTGAAGGAGGGGAGCAGTTCTTC. It codes for CASSDFEGGEQFF.

The rearrangement links TRBV6-1 to TRBJ2-5; no clear D. CDR1 and CDR2 from the germline V gene are MNHNS and SASEGT. Trimming left V 6 bases short and J 5 bases short, with 13 bases between. This CDR3 is built from 13 residues. This chain's CDR3 is CASRKGFGETQYF. CDR3 in DNA: TGTGCCAGCAGGAAAGGATTCGGGGAGACCCAGTACTTC.

This clone was recorded a few times. The chain is built from TRBV6-5 and TRBJ1-2; the match to TRBD1 covers 10 bases. J was trimmed by 3 bases and V by 2 bases; bases with no gene match: 6. This CDR3 region has 16 residues. The V gene's germline CDR1 is MNHEY and CDR2 SVGAGI. CDR3 sequence: CASSYTPGTGDYGYTF. Here the CDR3 DNA reads TGTGCCAGCAGTTACACGCCCGGGACAGGGGACTATGGCTACACCTTC.

V is TRBV7-8 and J is TRBJ2-3; 9 nucleotides agree with TRBD1. The trim removed 2 bases at V and 1 base at J, leaving 10 bases unmatched. CDR1 is SGHVS, CDR2 FQNEAQ, per germline. The CDR3 runs 18 residues. The chain's CDR3 is CASSLPLGRTGGTDTQYF. CDR3 DNA sequence: TGTGCCAGCAGCTTACCCCTTGGTAGGACAGGGGGCACAGATACGCAGTATTTT.

The chain carries TRBV18 and TRBJ1-2; D remains ambiguous. Trimming pared 0 bases from V and 5 bases from J, leaving 19 bases between. Germline CDR1 and CDR2: KGHSH and LQKENI. The CDR3 extends over 17 amino acids. CDR3 loop: CASSPPPLNPPYYGYTF. CDR3 nucleotides: TGTGCCAGCTCACCACCTCCCCTAAACCCTCCCTATTATGGCTACACCTTC.

The chain couples TRBV11-2 to TRBJ2-7; the D gene is possibly TRBD2 (6 bases). Germline V CDR1 and CDR2: SGHAT, FQNNGV. Between the trimmed V and J ends, which lost 4 bases and 7 bases, there was a span of 20 bases. This CDR3 is built from 15 residues. CDR3: CASSSAGPSRGEQYF. CDR3 nucleotide sequence: TGTGCCAGCAGCTCAGCGGGCCCCTCAAGAGGGGAGCAGTACTTC.

The chain carries TRBV14 and TRBJ2-1, with D unresolved. V was clipped by 0 bases and J by 10 bases, with 10 bases between them. From germline, CDR1 is SGHDN and CDR2 FVKESK. CDR3 length equals 13 residues. The CDR3 protein is CASSQDGWAEQFF. In nucleotides, the CDR3 is TGTGCCAGCAGCCAAGATGGGTGGGCGGAGCAGTTCTTC.

V usage is TRBV21-1 and J usage is TRBJ1-2; the table's D call of TRBD1 was not tested on the DNA. TRBV21-1 is a pseudogene locus. This CDR3 spans 17 amino acids. CDR3 region: CASSLRFSQGINYGYTF. Written as DNA, the CDR3 is TGTGCCAGCAGCCTCAGATTTTCACAGGGGATCAACTATGGCTACACCTTC.

To note about this clone: The sample holds other DNA sequences that translate to the same CDR3. V and J are TRBV7-2 and TRBJ2-7, with no clear D. Germline CDR1 SGHTA, CDR2 FQGNSA. Trimming took 5 bases from V and 1 from J, leaving 3 bases between them. The CDR3 contains 11 residues. This CDR3 is CASSTSYEQYF. Here the CDR3 DNA reads TGTGCCAGCAGCACTTCCTACGAGCAGTACTTC.

The chain recombines TRBV5-4 with TRBJ2-7; possibly TRBD1 for D (5 bases). CDR1 SGHNT and CDR2 YYREEE come from the germline V gene (reference sequence). V lost 4 bases and J 1 base, leaving 9 bases between the germline ends. The CDR3 consists of 13 residues. The CDR3 here is CASSEKGSYEQYF. CDR3 DNA: TGTGCCAGCAGCGAAAAGGGGTCCTACGAGCAGTACTTC.

V gene TRBV15 combines with J gene TRBJ1-4, with D perhaps TRBD1 (5 bases). CDR3 length equals 17 residues. Trimming pared 0 bases from V and 4 bases from J, leaving 15 bases between. Germline V CDR1 and CDR2: LNHNV, YYDKDF (reference sequence). CDR3 sequence reads: CATSRDGARGVNEKLFF. As DNA, the CDR3 is TGTGCCACCAGCAGAGATGGGGCGCGGGGGGTTAATGAAAAACTGTTTTTT. Full variable domain (missing parts from reference TRBV15 and TRBJ1-4): DAMVIQNPRYQVTQFGKPVTLSCSQTLNHNVMYWYQQKSSQAPKLLFHYYDKDFNNEADTPDNFQSRRPNTSFCFLDIRSPGLGDTAMYLCATSRDGARGVNEKLFFGSGTQLSVL.

This chain joins TRBV28 and TRBJ2-7, with D perhaps TRBD2 (5 bases). Germline CDR1 MDHEN, CDR2 SYDVKM. V lost 5 bases, J lost 0 bases, and 17 bases lay in between. The CDR3 has 16 residues. CDR3 sequence reads: CASSPVDSSSSYEQYF. The CDR3 region has the DNA TGTGCCAGCAGTCCGGTGGACTCCTCTAGCTCCTACGAGCAGTACTTC.

This clone was picked up a small number of times. The rearrangement uses TRBV14 and TRBJ1-2; D may be TRBD1 (6 bases). Germline loops: CDR1 SGHDN, CDR2 FVKESK. V shed 0 bases and J shed 1 base, with 15 bases lying between them. The CDR3 has 17 residues. The CDR3 spells CASSQERGPDSNYGYTF. CDR3 DNA: TGTGCCAGCAGCCAAGAGAGGGGCCCGGACAGTAACTATGGCTACACCTTC.

The chain combines TRBV5-4 with TRBJ2-3; 10 positions agree with TRBD2. V dropped 4 bases and J dropped 3; count of bases not matched to a gene: 14. This CDR3 has 18 amino acids. Germline V lookup: CDR1 SGHNT, CDR2 YYREEE (reference sequence). DNA of the CDR3: TGTGCCAGCAGCCCTCAAGGACTAGCGGACTTGAAAACAGATACGCAGTATTTT. Amino acid sequence: CASSPQGLADLKTDTQYF.

This clone was recorded only once. The junction differs from germline at one of its ends, possibly a read error. This rearrangement joins TRBV2 to TRBJ2-7, with 12 bases fitting TRBD2. Germline CDR1 is SNHLY and CDR2 is FYNNEI. This CDR3 comprises 14 residues. CDR3 bases: TGTGCCAGCAGCCTCGGACTAGCGGGAAACCTAGATGACTTC. Protein product: CASSLGLAGNLDDF.

The chain carries TRBV15 and TRBJ2-3; the D gene is possibly TRBD1 (5 bases). Trimming pared 5 bases from V and 0 bases from J, leaving 12 bases between. The V gene's germline CDR1 is LNHNV and CDR2 YYDKDF (reference sequence). This CDR3 contains 15 residues. This chain's CDR3 is CATSRSRGSTDTQYF. CDR3 DNA: TGTGCCACCAGCCGCTCAAGGGGCAGCACAGATACGCAGTATTTT.